This TCR beta chain was recovered during a study of cytomegalovirus exposure and HLA in healthy donors. This CDR3 is 17 amino acids long. The V and J ends lost 2 bases and 5 bases, in that order; junction bases with no gene match: 8. In germline, CDR1 is SGHNT, CDR2 YYREEE (reference sequence). Findings of the study overall: In a later analysis, TCR association rates varied by HLA locus: DRB1 most, HLA-C fewest. Later on, an analysis found that several of the most significant clusters appeared to be linked to common viral pathogens, which included parvovirus B19. In a later analysis, TCR beta V- and J-gene trimming was associated with a missense DCLRE1C variant. CMV serostatus was the only recorded immune exposure for donors.

This clone showed up just once. The antigen is undetermined. PCR primers comprised 60 Vbeta and 13 Jbeta primers. Using immunoSEQ multiplex PCR, the repertoire was profiled, and TCRdb retains in-frame clones only, with some absent. Altogether approximately 150,000 clones are present, about 84% being singletons, with the ten largest covering less than 3%. The V and J genes are TRBV5-4 and TRBJ2-5, with TRBD2 matching 14 bases. The clonotype was recovered from a woman under 30 in good health and CMV-seropositive. Source material: PBMCs. CDR3 amino acids: CASSFPGLAGGRETQYF. The CDR3 DNA sequence: TGTGCCAGCAGCTTCCCCGGACTAGCGGGGGGCCGGGAGACCCAGTACTTC.